This TCR beta chain was identified in a study of Graves' ophthalmopathy and Graves' hyperthyroidism. Background on the study: The study drew peripheral blood at initial diagnosis, before any treatment. The study, taken as a whole, reports: Also, most clonotypes expanded in the thyroid above 0.001 frequency appeared in blood. With about 88% sensitivity and less than 83% specificity, a 13-signature model separated ophthalmopathy from stable hyperthyroidism.

The TCR beta CDR3 regions underwent amplification from RNA transcripts. Second-round multiplex PCR followed a first-round RT-PCR using HTBI primers. Via MiXCR, TCRdb re-called the multiplex PCR reads, giving one row per CDR3 protein. The sample consists of hundreds of thousands of distinct CDR3 sequences, roughly two fifths of them appearing once. Germline loops: CDR1 ENHRY, CDR2 SYGVKD. This CDR3 is 14 amino acids long. Other autoimmune diseases, uncontrolled infections, pregnancy and lactation each led to patient exclusion. This clonotype was counted a few times. Its specificity is unknown. The germline gene is not matched at one end of the junction; a read error may be the cause.

The sequencing input was peripheral blood. V usage is TRBV10-3 and J usage is TRBJ1-3; no definite D call. This sequence originates from an adult man with Graves' ophthalmopathy. CDR3: CASRSGASGNTIYF. The DNA for the CDR3 is TGTGCCAGCAGATCAGGAGCCTCTGGGAACACCATATATTTT.